These 19 T cell receptor beta chains originate from one sample sequenced in a study of blood T cell repertoires in COVID-19. Data came from immunoSEQ multiplex PCR; TCRdb stores just in-frame clones and leaves some out. The sample contains about 190,000 clones, 85% to 90% of which appear only once. What was sequenced was peripheral blood. The receptors were sampled from a man in his forties or fifties with acute or convalescent COVID-19.

The chain employs TRBV5-4 and TRBJ1-3, with D perhaps TRBD1 (6 bases). The germline V and J ends were trimmed by 3 bases and 0 bases, with 7 bases remaining between them. CDR1 and CDR2 from the germline V gene are SGHNT and YYREEE (reference sequence). The CDR3 totals 14 residues. DNA of the CDR3: TGTGCCAGCAGCTCCAGGGGCTCTGGAAACACCATATATTTT. Amino acid sequence: CASSSRGSGNTIYF.

V usage is TRBV4-2 and J usage is TRBJ1-5; TRBD1 agrees at 7 bases. This CDR3 region has 16 residues. Germline-derived CDR1 and CDR2 are LGHNA and YNFKEQ. Trimming at V came to 0 bases and at J to 3 bases, leaving 5 bases not matched to a gene. CDR3 coding DNA: TGTGCCAGCAGCCAAGAGACAGGGATTTTCAATCAGCCCCAGCATTTT. This gives the protein CASSQETGIFNQPQHF.

The V call is TRBV6-6, the J call TRBJ2-7, with 9 nucleotides matching TRBD1. The CDR3 runs 14 residues. V shed 6 bases, J shed 7 bases, and the junction held 10 bases outside the gene matches. From germline, CDR1 is MNHNY and CDR2 SVGAGI (reference sequence). CDR3 protein: CASRAGQGAGEQYF. The CDR3 nucleotides read TGTGCCAGCAGGGCGGGACAGGGAGCGGGGGAGCAGTACTTC.

The V and J genes are TRBV19 and TRBJ1-2, with 8 bases lining up with TRBD1. CDR1 and CDR2 (germline): LNHDA, SQIVND (reference sequence). The V and J ends lost 5 bases and 4 bases, in that order; junction bases with no gene match: 9. CDR3 size: 15 residues. The CDR3 nucleotides are TGTGCCAGTAGTCCCCAGGGGGCCCTCCTCTATGGCTACACCTTC. Residues: CASSPQGALLYGYTF. The whole variable domain, filled in from reference TRBV19 and TRBJ1-2, reads DGGITQSPKYLFRKEGQNVTLSCEQNLNHDAMYWYRQDPGQGLRLIYYSQIVNDFQKGDIAEGYSVSREKKESFPLTVTSAQKNPTAFYLCASSPQGALLYGYTFGSGTRLTVV.

J is TRBJ2-2 and V is TRBV7-2, with a possible D match to TRBD1 (6 bases). This CDR3 is built from 16 residues. Germline V lookup: CDR1 SGHTA, CDR2 FQGNSA. The V end was cut by 5 bases, the J end by 1 base, with 14 bases between. CDR3 in amino acids: CASSTRGRGNTGELFF. The CDR3 nucleotides read TGTGCCAGCAGCACCAGGGGAAGAGGGAACACCGGGGAGCTGTTTTTT.

The chain couples TRBV28 to TRBJ2-3, with 15 bases that match TRBD2. Germline loops: CDR1 MDHEN, CDR2 SYDVKM. CDR3 length: 16 residues. V gave up 10 bases and J gave up 5 bases; unmatched junction bases: 10. CDR3 protein: CATGTSGRLDLDTQYF. CDR3 nucleotide sequence: TGTGCCACCGGGACTAGCGGGAGGTTGGACCTAGATACGCAGTATTTT.

V gene TRBV25-1 combines with J gene TRBJ2-1; D perhaps matches TRBD2 (6 bases). Germline lookup yields CDR1 MGHDK and CDR2 SYGVNS. The V end lost 2 bases, the J end lost 2 bases, and 10 bases lay between the germline ends. The CDR3 contains 15 residues. The CDR3 sequence: CASSELGLPYNEQFF. The CDR3 coding sequence is TGTGCCAGCAGTGAACTCGGACTACCCTACAATGAGCAGTTCTTC.

This clone was observed a handful of times. The rearrangement joins TRBV7-2 to TRBJ2-7; 8 positions match TRBD1. The CDR3 loop spans 13 amino acids. V lost 5 bases and J lost 7; bases outside the gene matches: 7. In germline, CDR1 is SGHTA, CDR2 FQGNSA. CDR3 nucleotide sequence: TGTGCCAGCAGCCCGACAGGGGCGGAGGAGCAGTACTTC. Its translation is CASSPTGAEEQYF.

The chain recombines TRBV7-9 with TRBJ2-1, with D maybe TRBD1 (5 bases). The CDR3 is 14 residues long. Per germline, CDR1 SEHNR and CDR2 FQNEAQ (reference sequence). Trimming left V 2 bases short and J 8 bases short, with 13 bases between. CDR3 coding DNA: TGTGCCAGCAGCTTACACATCCAGGGTCATGAGCAGTTCTTC. Translating gives CASSLHIQGHEQFF.

A few counts support this clone. The chain recombines TRBV9 with TRBJ2-2; D remains ambiguous. Germline assignment: CDR1 SGDLS and CDR2 YYNGEE. CDR3 length equals 16 residues. Trimming pared 3 bases from V and 1 base from J, leaving 13 bases between. Here the CDR3 reads CASSASGGQNTGELFF. Here the CDR3 DNA reads TGTGCCAGCAGCGCATCAGGTGGGCAGAACACCGGGGAGCTGTTTTTT.

The J gene is TRBJ1-5, the V gene TRBV12-3 or TRBV12-4; no reliable D call. The germline V and J ends were trimmed by 6 bases and 11 bases, with 14 bases remaining between them. The CDR3 loop spans 12 amino acids. CDR3 residues: CASSSFGKAQHF. As DNA, the CDR3 is TGTGCCAGCAGCTCCTTCGGGAAGGCCCAGCATTTT.

This chain uses TRBV27 with TRBJ2-5, with D perhaps TRBD2 (6 bases). CDR1 and CDR2 from the germline V gene are MNHEY and SMNVEV (reference sequence). Trimming pared 2 bases from V and 4 bases from J, leaving 11 bases between. This CDR3 is 14 amino acids long. CDR3 protein: CASSLGTGGETQYF. DNA of the CDR3: TGTGCCAGCAGTTTAGGGACTGGGGGAGAGACCCAGTACTTC.

The chain joins TRBV2 to TRBJ2-2, with 7 bases fitting TRBD1. The V segment lost 8 bases and the J segment 0 bases; nucleotides outside the gene matches: 6. Per germline, CDR1 SNHLY and CDR2 FYNNEI. The CDR3 runs 15 residues. For the CDR3, the DNA is TGTGCCAGCCAACAGGGGTCAGCGAACACCGGGGAGCTGTTTTTT. Translating it yields CASQQGSANTGELFF.

This chain joins TRBV5-1 and TRBJ2-4, with 8 positions matching TRBD1. Germline CDR1 is SGHRS and CDR2 is YFSETQ. V shed 0 bases and J 9 bases; nucleotides not matched to a gene: 2. The CDR3 has 13 residues. The CDR3, as DNA: TGCGCCAGCAGCTTGGGGACAGGGTCCATTCAGTACTTC. Protein sequence: CASSLGTGSIQYF.

This clone came up a few times. V and J are TRBV15 and TRBJ2-5; D gene unclear. Trimming removed 0 bases at V and 1 base at J, with 6 bases between. The length of the CDR3 is 14 residues. The V gene's germline CDR1 is LNHNV and CDR2 YYDKDF (reference sequence). Here the CDR3 reads CATSRDRSQETQYF. The CDR3 DNA sequence: TGTGCCACCAGCAGAGATCGCAGCCAAGAGACCCAGTACTTC.

The chain couples TRBV12-5 to TRBJ2-7; D is perhaps TRBD2 (5 bases). The V gene's germline CDR1 is LGHNT and CDR2 FRNRAP. The CDR3 extends over 14 amino acids. The V end lost 6 bases, the J end lost 4 bases, and 16 bases lay between the germline ends. CDR3 sequence reads: CASGLAGDGYEQYV. CDR3 coding DNA: TGTGCTAGTGGGCTCGCCGGGGATGGATACGAGCAGTACGTC.

V is TRBV7-9 and J is TRBJ1-2, with D maybe TRBD1 (6 bases). Germline CDR1 SEHNR, CDR2 FQNEAQ (reference sequence). This CDR3 is 13 amino acids long. V lost 1 base to trimming and J lost 4 bases, with 7 bases between them. The CDR3 sequence: CASSLVGGYGYTF. CDR3 DNA: TGTGCCAGCAGCTTAGTAGGGGGCTATGGCTACACCTTC.

This clone was picked up a small number of times. This rearrangement joins TRBV7-2 to TRBJ1-6, with 7 bases lining up with TRBD1. Unmatched junction bases numbered 10, after V lost 1 base and J lost 7 bases. Germline CDR1 reads SGHTA; CDR2 reads FQGNSA. There are 17 residues in the CDR3. This CDR3 is CASSLGLRRTGNSPLHF. The CDR3 DNA reads as TGTGCCAGCAGCTTAGGCCTCCGTAGGACAGGAAATTCACCCCTCCACTTT.

The rearrangement links TRBV10-2 to TRBJ1-2; D remains ambiguous. The CDR3 runs to 15 residues. Trimming took 3 bases from V and 4 from J, leaving 15 bases between them. Germline V lookup: CDR1 WSHSY, CDR2 SAAADI. The CDR3 nucleotides read TGCGCCAGCAGTGATCAGCCTCCCCCAGGCTATGGCTACACCTTC. Protein sequence: CASSDQPPPGYGYTF.